Below are 11 T cell receptor beta chains sequenced from a single sample in a study of blood T cell repertoires in COVID-19. Method: immunoSEQ multiplex PCR; TCRdb's copy keeps in-frame clones and lacks some. The sample gives approximately 98,000 clones, over 75% of which show up once; about 3.8% is in the top ten. The sample consisted of peripheral blood. The receptors stem from a woman aged 65 to 85 with acute or convalescent COVID-19.

This chain connects TRBV24-1 to TRBJ1-4; D unresolved. Germline V gene data show CDR1 as KGHDR and CDR2 as SFDVKD. CDR3 length: 13 residues. With 6 bases removed from V and 3 bases from J, the gap between germline ends came to 7 bases. The CDR3 nucleotides are TGTGCCACCAGTAGCCGGTCTAATGAAAAACTGTTTTTT. It specifies CATSSRSNEKLFF.

This clone appeared a single time. The CDR3 reads CASSEDWSSGKETQYF. The DNA of the CDR3 is TGTGCCAGCAGTGAAGACTGGTCTAGCGGGAAAGAGACCCAGTACTTC. The chain employs TRBV2 and TRBJ2-5, with 9 positions matching TRBD2. The junction had 6 bases not matched to a gene; V was cut back by 1 base and J by 3 bases. Per the germline V gene, CDR1 is SNHLY and CDR2 is FYNNEI. This CDR3 contains 16 residues. The full variable domain, in which reference TRBV2 and TRBJ2-5 provide the parts outside the CDR3, is EPEVTQTPSHQVTQMGQEVILRCVPISNHLYFYWYRQILGQKVEFLVSFYNNEISEKSEIFDDQFSVERPDGSNFTLKIRSTKLEDSAMYFCASSEDWSSGKETQYFGPGTRLLVL.

The chain employs TRBV10-3 and TRBJ2-7, with a tentative D call TRBD1 (5 bases). The length of the CDR3 is 12 residues. Germline V gene data show CDR1 as ENHRY and CDR2 as SYGVKD. V lost 9 bases and J lost 5, with 14 bases in between. The chain's CDR3 is CAIARGADEQYF. The CDR3 coding sequence is TGTGCCATTGCCCGTGGGGCGGACGAGCAGTACTTC.

The V call is TRBV7-3, the J call TRBJ2-6; 8 positions agree with TRBD1. The ends lost 2 bases at V and 4 bases at J; junction bases unmatched: 7. Germline loops: CDR1 SGHTA, CDR2 FQGTGA. The CDR3 has 17 amino acids. As DNA, the CDR3 is TGTGCCAGCAGCTTATTCGGACAGGGTGTCGGGGCCAACGTCCTGACTTTC. It encodes CASSLFGQGVGANVLTF.

The chain combines TRBV5-4 with TRBJ2-3; 7 positions match TRBD2. The ends lost 7 bases at V and 1 base at J; junction bases unmatched: 9. This CDR3 has 15 amino acids. Germline lookup yields CDR1 SGHNT and CDR2 YYREEE (reference sequence). The CDR3 loop is CASPGGSGGTDTQYF. In DNA, the CDR3 is TGTGCCAGCCCGGGTGGAAGCGGGGGCACAGATACGCAGTATTTT.

The genes are TRBV19 and TRBJ1-1; 7 nucleotides agree with TRBD1. The CDR3 is made up of 14 amino acids. Germline trimming cut 3 bases from V and 4 bases from J; bases unmatched to any gene: 5. Per germline, CDR1 LNHDA and CDR2 SQIVND (reference sequence). CDR3 protein: CASSMIGQATEAFF. CDR3 DNA sequence: TGTGCCAGTAGTATGATAGGACAGGCCACTGAAGCTTTCTTT.

CDR3: CASSGTSGANNEQFF. The CDR3 nucleotides read TGTGCCAGCAGCGGGACTAGCGGGGCAAACAATGAGCAGTTCTTC. V usage is TRBV7-2 and J usage is TRBJ2-1; 13 nucleotides align to TRBD2. The CDR3 is made up of 15 amino acids. Losses at the gene ends were 5 bases for V and 5 bases for J; bases not matched to a gene: 3. Germline-derived CDR1 and CDR2 are SGHTA and FQGNSA.

This chain connects TRBV27 to TRBJ2-7; the match to TRBD2 covers 9 bases. The CDR3 has 16 residues. CDR1 is MNHEY, CDR2 SMNVEV, per germline (reference sequence). V dropped 4 bases and J dropped 2; count of bases not matched to a gene: 9. The CDR3 DNA follows: TGTGCCAGCAGTTCTACCCCTAGCGGGGCTACCTACGAGCAGTACTTC. As protein: CASSSTPSGATYEQYF.

The rearrangement links TRBV4-1 to TRBJ2-5; D gene uncertain. The V end was cut by 2 bases, the J end by 5 bases, with 12 bases between. Germline loops: CDR1 MGHRA, CDR2 YSYEKL. The CDR3 runs to 14 residues. The CDR3 nucleotides read TGCGCCAGCAGCCAAAGTATAGGAGAGGAGACCCAGTACTTC. It translates to CASSQSIGEETQYF.

As concerns this clone: The sample holds other DNA sequences that translate to the same CDR3. CDR3 amino acids: CSGRGQGNTEAFF. In DNA form, the CDR3 reads TGCAGCGGGAGGGGACAGGGGAACACTGAAGCTTTCTTT. The chain carries TRBV29-1 and TRBJ1-1, with TRBD1 identical over 9 bases. The CDR3 covers 13 residues. Germline V gives CDR1 SQVTM, CDR2 ANQGSEA. The V and J ends lost 7 bases and 1 base, in that order; junction bases with no gene match: 4.

V gene TRBV28 combines with J gene TRBJ2-7; D is perhaps TRBD2 (6 bases). Between the trimmed V and J ends, which lost 7 bases and 5 bases, there was a span of 21 bases. The germline V gene encodes CDR1 MDHEN and CDR2 SYDVKM. The CDR3 has 15 residues. CDR3: CASKGSLYPGDEQYF. The CDR3 nucleotides are TGTGCCAGCAAGGGATCCCTATACCCGGGAGACGAGCAGTACTTC.